The entry below describes one TCR beta chain. Antigen unknown. Some clones are missing from TCRdb's copy, which holds only in-frame ones; the method was immunoSEQ multiplex PCR. Of approximately 45,000 clones listed, 91% are singletons. These data originate in a study of a mutant IDH1 vaccine in newly diagnosed glioma. For the study at large: The vaccination schedule gave patients eight doses in weeks 1, 3, 5, 7, 11, 15, 19 and 23. The study started vaccination 4-6 weeks after radiotherapy alone, or with temozolomide cycles. The treated population exhibited a male proportion of around 62%, a female proportion of around 38%, and a mean age of 40.4 years.

Time point described: week 23, last vaccination. The investigators gave 300 ug of mutant IDH1 20-mer peptide in each vaccine dose, together with topical imiquimod. Donors' newly diagnosed IDH1-mutant WHO grade 3 or 4 astrocytomas lacked nuclear ATRX. From germline, CDR1 is LGHNA and CDR2 YNFKEQ. This CDR3 has 12 amino acids. The ends were cut back, 0 bases at V and 9 bases at J, with 6 bases in the middle. V and J are TRBV4-2 and TRBJ2-1, with a tentative D call TRBD2 (5 bases). The source is a man in his forties or fifties with glioma. The sequences come from PBMCs, collected from a glioma patient whose treatment included an IDH1 peptide vaccine. This CDR3 is CASSQEGSEQFF. Here the CDR3 DNA reads TGTGCCAGCAGCCAAGAAGGGAGTGAGCAGTTCTTC.